Listed below are T cell receptor beta chains from one sample, sequenced in a study of blood T cells in healthy people across ages. Using its own MiXCR run on the 5' RACE reads, TCRdb lists one record per CDR3 protein. The sample comprises 380,000 or so distinct CDR3 sequences, 45% to 65% of which are singletons, and 45% to 65% rests with the top ten. The sequenced material came from blood. The source is a man aged 60 to 75 in good health. The CDR3 runs from the conserved cysteine through the conserved F or W. The D gene is left open where the match is weak. Only part of the rows carry a size: once, few, many, or a class if the clone is expanded.

d_gene	v_gene	j_gene	abundance	CDR3nt	CDR3aa
.	TRBV5-6	TRBJ1-5	.	TGTGCCAGCAGCTTGGGGGTAGGAAGGCTGCATTTT	CASSLGVGRLHF
.	TRBV20-1	TRBJ2-1	.	TGCAGTGCTAGAGATCGGACGGGCGGCGTCGCCAATGAGCAGTTCTTC	CSARDRTGGVANEQFF
TRBD1	TRBV12-3/TRBV12-4	TRBJ2-1	once	TGTGCCAGCAGTGAGGGACAGGGCATGGAGCAGTTCTTC	CASSEGQGMEQFF
TRBD2	TRBV20-1	TRBJ2-1	.	TGCAGTGCTAACCCGGGACTACGGCCTCAGAATGAGCAGTTCTTC	CSANPGLRPQNEQFF
.	TRBV6-1	TRBJ2-7	.	TGTGCCAGCAGTGTTAGTCAGGGGCGAGGCTACGAGCAGTACTTC	CASSVSQGRGYEQYF
TRBD2	TRBV20-1	TRBJ2-5	few	TGCAGTGCTAGAGGGCTAGCGGGAGTGGAGACCCAGTACTTC	CSARGLAGVETQYF
.	TRBV5-6	TRBJ2-7	.	TGTGCCAGCAGCTGGGGAGGGGGGGCCCACTACGAGCAGTACTTC	CASSWGGGAHYEQYF
TRBD2	TRBV7-2	TRBJ2-7	once	TGTGCCAGCAGCTTAGCGCCCGGGACTAGCGTCTACGAGCAGTACTTC	CASSLAPGTSVYEQYF
.	TRBV10-3	TRBJ2-5	.	TGTGCCATCAGTGAGCCTACAGGGACCCAAGAGACCCAGTACTTC	CAISEPTGTQETQYF
.	TRBV7-9	TRBJ1-1	.	TGTGCCAGCAGCTCCAGGGGACTGGGGACTGAAGCTTTCTTT	CASSSRGLGTEAFF
.	TRBV20-1	TRBJ2-7	.	TGCAGTGCTAGGGGGCGGTTGGTACAAGGCTACGAGCAGTACTTC	CSARGRLVQGYEQYF
TRBD1	TRBV13	TRBJ2-4	.	TGTGCCAGCAGCCCTAGGACAGGGCCGGACATTCAGTACTTC	CASSPRTGPDIQYF
TRBD1	TRBV10-3	TRBJ2-7	many	TGTGCCATCGGCCCACAGGGGAGCGACGAGCAGTACTTC	CAIGPQGSDEQYF
TRBD1	TRBV28	TRBJ2-5	few	TGTGCCAGCAGTCCCCCCCAGGGGGCGGGAGAGACCCAGTACTTC	CASSPPQGAGETQYF
TRBD1	TRBV29-1	TRBJ2-7	.	TGCAGCGTCTGGGACAGGGGGCCCGAGCAGTACTTC	CSVWDRGPEQYF
TRBD1	TRBV10-2	TRBJ2-7	.	TGCGCCAGCAGTGGGCACAGGGGGAAATCCTACGAGCAGTACTTC	CASSGHRGKSYEQYF
TRBD2	TRBV11-2	TRBJ2-5	.	TGTGCCAGCAGCTTAGGGGGCGGGCTAGCGGGAGGAGAGACCCAGTACTTC	CASSLGGGLAGGETQYF
TRBD2	TRBV30	TRBJ2-3	few	TGTGCCTGGAGGCGAGCGGGGGGTACAGATACGCAGTATTTT	CAWRRAGGTDTQYF
.	TRBV10-3	TRBJ2-7	.	TGTGCCATCAGTGAGTCGACTGTACTAGCCGAGCAGTACTTC	CAISESTVLAEQYF
.	TRBV10-3	TRBJ2-1	.	TGTGCCATCAGTGAGGATGTGGGGATCACCTACAATGAGCAGTTCTTC	CAISEDVGITYNEQFF
.	TRBV7-2	TRBJ2-7	.	TGTGCCAGCAGCTTAGCACGAGCGGTCACCTACGAGCAGTACTTC	CASSLARAVTYEQYF
TRBD2	TRBV29-1	TRBJ2-3	.	TGCAGCGTTGCAGGCCTAGCGGGGTCTAGCACAGATACGCAGTATTTT	CSVAGLAGSSTDTQYF
TRBD2	TRBV4-2	TRBJ2-4	.	TGTGCCAGCAGCCAGCCAGGGACTAGCGGGGTCGGGGGGCAGTACTTC	CASSQPGTSGVGGQYF
TRBD2	TRBV5-1	TRBJ2-5	few	TGCGCCAGCAGCTTGAGGGGACTAGGGGGGGAGACCCAGTACTTC	CASSLRGLGGETQYF
TRBD2	TRBV28	TRBJ2-7	.	TGTGCCAGCAGTTTAGCGGGAGCGTTTGGGGAGCAGTACTTC	CASSLAGAFGEQYF
.	TRBV5-1	TRBJ2-1	.	TGCGCCAGCAGACGGGACCCCCATGATAGCTCCTACAATGAGCAGTTCTTC	CASRRDPHDSSYNEQFF
TRBD2	TRBV7-9	TRBJ2-4	.	TGTGCCAGCAGCCCAGAGACTAGCGGGAGTGGGGAGCAGTACTTC	CASSPETSGSGEQYF
.	TRBV28	TRBJ2-7	.	TGTGCCAGCAGTTTACTCTCCCGTTCCCACGAGCAGTACTTC	CASSLLSRSHEQYF
.	TRBV6-1	TRBJ2-7	.	TGTGCCAGCAGTGTGTTGGAGGGGGGCGAGCAGTACTTC	CASSVLEGGEQYF
TRBD1	TRBV25-1	TRBJ1-6	.	TGTGCCAGCACAGGGGGAAGCTCACCCCTCCACTTT	CASTGGSSPLHF
TRBD1	TRBV3-1	TRBJ2-5	.	TGTGCCAGCAGCCAAGGGTTCTCGGGACAGGGTTTTGGAGAGACCCAGTACTTC	CASSQGFSGQGFGETQYF
.	TRBV7-8	TRBJ2-7	few	TGTGCCAGCAGCTTAGCGGTATCCGGCGGGTACGAGCAGTACTTC	CASSLAVSGGYEQYF
TRBD1	TRBV7-9	TRBJ2-4	.	TGTGCCAGCAGCTTAGCCGGGACAGGGGGCTTAAGGGAGCAGTACTTC	CASSLAGTGGLREQYF
.	TRBV18	TRBJ2-1	.	TGTGCCAGCTCACTAGGACTTTCAAATGAGCAGTTCTTC	CASSLGLSNEQFF
TRBD1	TRBV10-3	TRBJ1-1	.	TGTGCCATCAGGGGACAGAGCGAAGCTTTCTTT	CAIRGQSEAFF
.	TRBV29-1	TRBJ2-5	few	TGCAGCGCCGAGACGCAAGTTGAGACCCAGTACTTC	CSAETQVETQYF
TRBD1	TRBV7-9	TRBJ1-2	.	TGTGCCAGCAGTCGAAACCCTCTGGACAGGATCTATGGCTACACCTTC	CASSRNPLDRIYGYTF
TRBD2	TRBV20-1	TRBJ2-7	.	TGCAGTGCCTACCTCGCGGGAGGAAGGGTAAGCTACGAGCAGTACTTC	CSAYLAGGRVSYEQYF
.	TRBV5-1	TRBJ2-3	.	TGCGCCAGCAGCTTGGCGGTAGGCTCCACAGATACGCAGTATTTT	CASSLAVGSTDTQYF
.	TRBV29-1	TRBJ1-2	.	TGCAGCGTTGGATGGGGATTTAACTATGGCTACACCTTC	CSVGWGFNYGYTF
TRBD1	TRBV29-1	TRBJ2-7	many	TGCAGCGCGACAGGGCCCTACGAGCAGTACTTC	CSATGPYEQYF
.	TRBV29-1	TRBJ2-3	few	TGCAGCGTTGAAAGCCAGCTGACAGATACGCAGTATTTT	CSVESQLTDTQYF
TRBD1	TRBV2	TRBJ2-4	few	TGTGCCAGCAGCAATGATCCAACTAGGGGGCTAGCCAAAAACATTCAGTACTTC	CASSNDPTRGLAKNIQYF
.	TRBV24-1	TRBJ2-3	many	TGTGCCACCAGTGAAGCGGAGGGAAGGCAGTATTTT	CATSEAEGRQYF
.	TRBV29-1	TRBJ1-1	once	TGCAGCGTGAGGCAGCCCTTGGGGGCTTTCTTT	CSVRQPLGAFF
TRBD2	TRBV20-1	TRBJ2-1	many	TGCAGTGCTAGAGATTATGGACCGAGCACGCAGCGGGGGTTGTCCAATGAGCAGTTCTTC	CSARDYGPSTQRGLSNEQFF
.	TRBV6-1	TRBJ2-7	few	TGTGCCAGCAGCGTGGGACGATACGAGCAGTACTTC	CASSVGRYEQYF
TRBD2	TRBV20-1	TRBJ2-7	.	TGCAGTGCTAGTAGGAGCGGGGGGCCCTACGAGCAGTACTTC	CSASRSGGPYEQYF
.	TRBV3-1	TRBJ2-5	.	TGTGCCAGCAGCCTACACGTGACCCAGTACTTC	CASSLHVTQYF
.	TRBV10-3	TRBJ2-7	.	TGTGCCATCAGCGACAGGACCCCCTACGAGCAGTACTTC	CAISDRTPYEQYF
TRBD2	TRBV3-1	TRBJ2-7	.	TGTGCCAGCAGCCAAGGCCCTAGCGGGAGTTACGAGCAGTACTTC	CASSQGPSGSYEQYF
.	TRBV12-3/TRBV12-4	TRBJ1-6	.	TGTGCCAGCAGTTTACTCGGTCAGAATTCACCCCTCCACTTT	CASSLLGQNSPLHF
.	TRBV2	TRBJ2-7	.	TGTGCCAGCAGTGAAACATCAGGGCTTCATTACGAGCAGTACTTC	CASSETSGLHYEQYF
.	TRBV29-1	TRBJ2-7	few	TGCAGCGCACTGTCAATCACAGGGTACAACGAGCAGTACTTC	CSALSITGYNEQYF
.	TRBV15	TRBJ2-2	.	TGTGCCACCAGCAGATTAAAGACTAGCACCGGGGAGCTGTTTTTT	CATSRLKTSTGELFF
TRBD1	TRBV7-9	TRBJ2-5	.	TGTGCCAGCAGTCTAGGACAGGCCGGGTCTGACCAAGAGACCCAGTACTTC	CASSLGQAGSDQETQYF
.	TRBV7-2	TRBJ2-4	.	TGTGCCAGCAGCTTAGGGGGGTATAGTTCCAACATTCAGTACTTC	CASSLGGYSSNIQYF